The 17 T cell receptor beta chains in this list originate from one sample, sequenced in a study of cytomegalovirus exposure and HLA in healthy donors. The table came from immunoSEQ multiplex PCR; TCRdb's copy has only in-frame clones and leaves some out. The profile covers approximately 140,000 clones, with roughly nine tenths appearing a single time and under 3% taken by the ten largest. The sequenced sample consisted of PBMCs. The receptors were gathered from a man younger than 30 in good health and CMV-seronegative.

The gene calls are TRBV9 and TRBJ2-7; 9 bases match TRBD2. CDR1 SGDLS and CDR2 YYNGEE come from the germline V gene. CDR3 size: 15 residues. V trimming: 0 bases; J trimming: 4 bases; junction bases outside the gene matches: 5. CDR3 sequence: CASSVEAGGPYEQYF. As DNA, the CDR3 is TGTGCCAGCAGCGTAGAGGCGGGAGGGCCTTACGAGCAGTACTTC.

The chain joins TRBV15 to TRBJ2-5, with D hard to call. The CDR3 length is 14 residues. From germline, CDR1 is LNHNV and CDR2 YYDKDF (reference sequence). The V gene lost 5 bases and the J gene lost 5 bases, with 15 bases spanning the gap. The CDR3 loop reads CATSGVMRKETQYF. In nucleotides, the CDR3 is TGTGCCACCAGCGGAGTTATGAGGAAGGAGACCCAGTACTTC.

The chain employs TRBV4-1 and TRBJ2-5; 9 bases align to TRBD2. The CDR3 loop spans 16 amino acids. Germline CDR1 and CDR2: MGHRA and YSYEKL. Trimming at V came to 1 base and at J to 1 base, leaving 4 bases not matched to a gene. The CDR3 region has the DNA TGCGCCAGCAGCCAAGGGACTAGCGTGGGCCAAGAGACCCAGTACTTC. Its protein is CASSQGTSVGQETQYF.

This clone has only one observation. The gene calls are TRBV7-6 and TRBJ2-7, with 7 positions matching TRBD2. Germline values: CDR1 SGHVS, CDR2 FNYEAQ. V gave up 1 base and J gave up 2 bases; unmatched junction bases: 5. The CDR3 runs to 15 residues. Written as DNA, the CDR3 is TGTGCCAGCAGCTTAGGGGCGGGGGTGGCCTACGAGCAGTACTTC. Protein sequence: CASSLGAGVAYEQYF. The full variable domain, rest sourced from reference TRBV7-6 and TRBJ2-7, is GAGVSQSPRYKVTKRGQDVALRCDPISGHVSLYWYRQALGQGPEFLTYFNYEAQQDKSGLPNDRFSAERPEGSISTLTIQRTEQRDSAMYRCASSLGAGVAYEQYFGPGTRLTVT.

This clone showed up just a few times. The J gene is TRBJ2-7, the V gene TRBV6-1, with D perhaps TRBD1 (6 bases). Germline V lookup: CDR1 MNHNS, CDR2 SASEGT. The CDR3 has 15 amino acids. The ends were cut back, 10 bases at V and 6 bases at J, with 25 bases in the middle. The CDR3 here is CAIASFGTLGGEQYF. The CDR3 region has the DNA TGTGCCATCGCATCCTTCGGGACACTCGGCGGCGAGCAGTACTTC.

The genes are TRBV11-2 and TRBJ2-1; 7 nucleotides match TRBD2. CDR3 length equals 14 residues. Germline V lookup: CDR1 SGHAT, CDR2 FQNNGV. The V and J ends lost 7 bases and 0 bases, in that order; junction bases with no gene match: 3. As DNA, the CDR3 is TGTGCCAGCAAGCGGGATAGCTCCTACAATGAGCAGTTCTTC. Translating gives CASKRDSSYNEQFF.

The rearrangement joins TRBV18 to TRBJ1-5, with 10 bases fitting TRBD1. Trimming at V came to 5 bases and at J to 11 bases, leaving 9 bases not matched to a gene. Germline values: CDR1 KGHSH, CDR2 LQKENI. CDR3 length: 14 amino acids. CDR3 coding DNA: TGTGCCAGCTCAATAGGGGACAGGGGCTTGACCCAGCATTTT. This encodes CASSIGDRGLTQHF.

V usage is TRBV2 and J usage is TRBJ2-3, with 8 bases aligning to TRBD1. The CDR3 totals 14 residues. The V and J ends lost 7 bases and 0 bases, in that order; junction bases with no gene match: 3. Germline V gene data show CDR1 as SNHLY and CDR2 as FYNNEI. DNA of the CDR3: TGTGCCAGCATGGGACAGGAAAGCACAGATACGCAGTATTTT. Residues: CASMGQESTDTQYF.

J is TRBJ1-4 and V is TRBV27, with 9 bases identical to TRBD1. The CDR3 covers 16 residues. With 5 bases clipped from V and 8 bases from J, the junction kept 12 bases outside the gene matches. Germline V gene sequence: CDR1 MNHEY, CDR2 SMNVEV (reference sequence). CDR3 in amino acids: CASSILTGTGMEKLFF. The CDR3 DNA sequence: TGTGCCAGCAGTATACTCACCGGGACAGGGATGGAAAAACTGTTTTTT.

The J gene is TRBJ1-1, the V gene TRBV5-6; TRBD1 might be the D (6 bases). The germline V gene has CDR1 SGHDT and CDR2 YYEEEE. The CDR3 spans 12 residues. With 4 bases removed from V and 4 bases from J, the gap between germline ends came to 8 bases. The CDR3: CASSLGATEAFF. CDR3 nucleotides: TGTGCCAGCAGCCTGGGGGCCACTGAAGCTTTCTTT.

This clone was seen a handful of times. CDR3 DNA: TGTGCCAGCAGTGCTTTGCTAGCGGGGCTTACGGATGAGCAGTTCTTC. Residues: CASSALLAGLTDEQFF. The V and J genes are TRBV2 and TRBJ2-1, with 9 bases fitting TRBD2. CDR3 size: 16 residues. V gave up 4 bases and J gave up 8 bases; unmatched junction bases: 12. Germline CDR1 is SNHLY and CDR2 is FYNNEI.

In DNA form, the CDR3 reads TGTGCCAGCAGCGCCAAATCAGGGGGCGCAGGAGATACGCAGTATTTT. It yields the protein CASSAKSGGAGDTQYF. The chain links TRBV9 to TRBJ2-3; 8 positions agree with TRBD1. Germline lookup yields CDR1 SGDLS and CDR2 YYNGEE. J gave up 5 bases and V 3 bases, and 11 bases lay outside the gene matches. CDR3 length equals 16 residues.

This clone showed up just a few times. Different DNA sequences within this sample yield the same CDR3. V is TRBV18 and J is TRBJ1-2, with D tentatively TRBD1 (6 bases). This CDR3 spans 12 amino acids. The ends were cut back, 3 bases at V and 6 bases at J, with 8 bases in the middle. From germline, CDR1 is KGHSH and CDR2 LQKENI. The CDR3 loop is CASSPAGDGYTF. The CDR3 DNA follows: TGTGCCAGCTCACCGGCAGGGGATGGCTACACCTTC. Full variable domain (missing parts from reference TRBV18 and TRBJ1-2): NAGVMQNPRHLVRRRGQEARLRCSPMKGHSHVYWYRQLPEEGLKFMVYLQKENIIDESGMPKERFSAEFPKEGPSILRIQQVVRGDSAAYFCASSPAGDGYTFGSGTRLTVV.

The CDR3 sequence is CASSSTGYGYTF. The CDR3 nucleotides are TGTGCCAGCAGCTCAACGGGCTATGGCTACACCTTC. This chain uses TRBV5-6 with TRBJ1-2; D unclear. Trimming cost V 3 bases and J 4 bases, with 7 bases left between them. Germline V lookup: CDR1 SGHDT, CDR2 YYEEEE. The CDR3 is 12 amino acids.

V and J are TRBV6-6 and TRBJ2-7; D is uncertain. Germline CDR1 is MNHNY and CDR2 is SVGAGI (reference sequence). Trimming pared 5 bases from V and 5 bases from J, leaving 19 bases between. The CDR3 consists of 15 residues. CDR3 sequence reads: CASSTVYGVVHEQYF. The CDR3 nucleotides are TGTGCCAGCAGTACAGTTTATGGTGTTGTCCACGAGCAGTACTTC.

The chain couples TRBV6-6 to TRBJ1-6; 8 bases align to TRBD1. The germline V gene has CDR1 MNHNY and CDR2 SVGAGI (reference sequence). CDR3 size: 15 residues. The J segment lost 9 bases and the V segment lost 5 bases, leaving 9 bases of the junction unmatched. DNA of the CDR3: TGTGCCAGCAGTCGAAGGACAGGGAGGGGTTCACCCCTCCACTTT. Translating it yields CASSRRTGRGSPLHF.

V is TRBV25-1 and J is TRBJ2-5; D remains unclear. V lost 2 bases to trimming and J lost 1 base, with 8 bases between them. Per germline, CDR1 MGHDK and CDR2 SYGVNS. The CDR3 spans 14 residues. The CDR3 coding sequence is TGTGCCAGCAGTGAACGTGAGCTCCAAGAGACCCAGTACTTC. Translating gives CASSERELQETQYF.